A few counts support the clone carrying this TCR beta chain. The antigen is not known. Primers: 60 Vbeta forward and 13 Jbeta reverse. Using immunoSEQ multiplex PCR, the repertoire was profiled, and TCRdb retains in-frame clones only, with some absent. The sample yields about 160,000 clones, 80% seen once. These data originate in a study of cytomegalovirus exposure and HLA in healthy donors. Though probably carrying unrecorded immune exposures, donors were nominally healthy at sampling. Study-wide results and limits: Presence/absence analyses rested on an assumption that sequencing depth was roughly uniform across donors.

The CDR3 is 19 residues long. With V trimmed by 4 bases and J by 7 bases, 22 bases remained unmatched. Germline loops: CDR1 SGHRS, CDR2 YFSETQ. The specimen sequenced was PBMCs. V usage is TRBV5-1 and J usage is TRBJ1-4; 7 bases fit TRBD1. This TCR derives from a male donor in good health and CMV-seropositive. The CDR3 protein is CASSPYSNSRQGNGEKLFF. For the CDR3, the DNA is TGCGCCAGCAGCCCCTACTCCAACTCTCGACAGGGAAATGGTGAAAAACTGTTTTTT.